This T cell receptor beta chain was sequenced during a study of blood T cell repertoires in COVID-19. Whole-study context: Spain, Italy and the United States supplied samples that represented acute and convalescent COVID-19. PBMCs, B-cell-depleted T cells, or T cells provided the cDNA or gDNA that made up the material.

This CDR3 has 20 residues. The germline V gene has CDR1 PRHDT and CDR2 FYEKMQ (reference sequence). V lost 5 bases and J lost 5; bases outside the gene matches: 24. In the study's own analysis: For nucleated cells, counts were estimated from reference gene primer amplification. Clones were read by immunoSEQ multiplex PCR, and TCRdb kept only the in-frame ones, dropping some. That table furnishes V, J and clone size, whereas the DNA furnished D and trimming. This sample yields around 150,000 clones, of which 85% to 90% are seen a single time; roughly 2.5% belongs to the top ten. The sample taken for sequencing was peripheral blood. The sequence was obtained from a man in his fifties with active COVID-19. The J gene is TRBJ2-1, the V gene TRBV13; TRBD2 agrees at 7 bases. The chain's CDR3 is CASSTNYLFIDGRRHNEQFF. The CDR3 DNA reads TGTGCCAGCAGCACCAATTACCTTTTTATCGACGGGAGGAGGCACAATGAGCAGTTCTTC.